The 21 T cell receptor beta chains below come from one sample, sequenced in a study of response to subunit inactivated influenza vaccine. From the RT-PCR reads, TCRdb called clonotypes with MiXCR, one entry per CDR3 protein. The profile shows 700,000 to 900,000 distinct CDR3 sequences, over 20% of them singletons. This specimen was PBMCs from blood, taken approximately 5 days after vaccination. The source is a man in his fifties or sixties who received an inactivated influenza vaccine.

As DNA, the CDR3 is TGTGCCTGGAAATTAGCGGGACGCTACAATGAGCAGTTCTTC. Translated: CAWKLAGRYNEQFF. This rearrangement joins TRBV30 to TRBJ2-1; 8 nucleotides line up with TRBD2. Germline V gene sequence: CDR1 GTSNPN, CDR2 SVGIG (reference sequence). With 4 bases clipped from V and 3 bases from J, the junction kept 5 bases outside the gene matches. The CDR3 contains 14 residues.

The rearrangement links TRBV6-2 or TRBV6-3 to TRBJ2-4, with D maybe TRBD2 (6 bases). The germline V and J ends were trimmed by 6 bases and 0 bases, with 12 bases remaining between them. Germline V gene lookup returns CDR1 MNHEY and CDR2 SVGEGT. This CDR3 comprises 15 residues. CDR3: CASRGPGLAKNIQYF. In DNA form, the CDR3 reads TGTGCCAGCAGAGGTCCGGGACTAGCCAAAAACATTCAGTACTTC.

The chain uses TRBV20-1 and TRBJ2-7; TRBD1 matches 9 bases. V was clipped by 6 bases and J by 0 bases; unmatched bases: 9. CDR3 length equals 15 residues. Germline V gene sequence: CDR1 DFQATT, CDR2 SNEGSKA (reference sequence). The CDR3 DNA sequence: TGCAGTGCCCTGGGACAGGGCCGATTCTCCTACGAGCAGTACTTC. It specifies CSALGQGRFSYEQYF.

This clonotype was observed a few times. This rearrangement joins TRBV12-3 or TRBV12-4 to TRBJ1-2; D not resolved. CDR3 length: 14 residues. Trimming pared 7 bases from V and 8 bases from J, leaving 20 bases between. Here the CDR3 DNA reads TGTGCCAGCACCTTCGACGAGGGCATAAGCGGCTACACCTTC. It yields the protein CASTFDEGISGYTF.

V gene TRBV2 combines with J gene TRBJ1-5; D is ambiguous. V was clipped by 6 bases and J by 0 bases, with 21 bases between them. Germline V gene lookup returns CDR1 SNHLY and CDR2 FYNNEI. The CDR3 has 18 amino acids. CDR3 in DNA: TGTGCCAGCAGCGGGAGGACGCGGGGTCGAAATAGCAATCAGCCCCAGCATTTT. It codes for CASSGRTRGRNSNQPQHF.

The sample holds one count of this clonotype. This chain connects TRBV28 to TRBJ2-2, with D maybe TRBD2 (6 bases). CDR3 length: 13 amino acids. V was cut by 2 bases and J by 9 bases, with 10 bases left in between. Germline CDR1 is MDHEN and CDR2 is SYDVKM. CDR3 nucleotides: TGTGCCAGCAGTTTAACGGGACTCCGGGAGCTGTTTTTT. Translated: CASSLTGLRELFF. Full variable domain (outside the CDR3, taken from reference TRBV28 and TRBJ2-2): DVKVTQSSRYLVKRTGEKVFLECVQDMDHENMFWYRQDPGLGLRLIYFSYDVKMKEKGDIPEGYSVSREKKERFSLILESASTNQTSMYLCASSLTGLRELFFGEGSRLTVL.

This clonotype was detected only a few times. The chain carries TRBV10-2 and TRBJ2-7; perhaps TRBD1 as D (5 bases). Per the germline V gene, CDR1 is WSHSY and CDR2 is SAAADI. The CDR3 is 12 residues long. The V and J ends lost 2 bases and 6 bases respectively, with 8 bases between them. Here the CDR3 reads CASSEQGAEQYF. The DNA of the CDR3 is TGCGCCAGCAGTGAGCAAGGGGCCGAGCAGTACTTC.

This clonotype was seen repeatedly, ten times or more. The CDR3 sequence: CASSRQRFATNEKLFF. CDR3 DNA: TGTGCCAGCAGCAGACAGAGGTTTGCAACTAATGAAAAACTGTTTTTT. The chain combines TRBV28 with TRBJ1-4; TRBD1 is a possible D gene (5 bases). The CDR3 covers 16 residues. Trimming removed 6 bases from V and 0 bases from J, with 14 bases in between. Germline V gene lookup returns CDR1 MDHEN and CDR2 SYDVKM.

V gene TRBV6-5 combines with J gene TRBJ2-5; 11 nucleotides align to TRBD2. Trimming at V came to 0 bases and at J to 1 base, leaving 4 bases not matched to a gene. This CDR3 comprises 17 residues. The germline CDR1 and CDR2 sequences are MNHEY and SVGAGI. This CDR3 is CASSYSRLAGLQETQYF. CDR3 bases: TGTGCCAGCAGTTACTCCAGACTAGCGGGACTCCAAGAGACCCAGTACTTC.

This chain connects TRBV11-1 to TRBJ2-6; 8 bases line up with TRBD1. CDR3 length equals 18 residues. Germline-derived CDR1 and CDR2 are SGHAT and FQDESV (reference sequence). J was trimmed by 3 bases and V by 5 bases; bases with no gene match: 12. Here the CDR3 reads CASSRGQGIVYGANVLTF. The CDR3 bases are TGTGCCAGCAGCCGAGGACAGGGAATCGTTTATGGGGCCAACGTCCTGACTTTC.

This clonotype was observed many times. The chain employs TRBV4-2 and TRBJ2-3; 7 bases align to TRBD2. CDR1 is LGHNA, CDR2 YNFKEQ, per germline. V dropped 0 bases and J dropped 1; count of bases not matched to a gene: 7. This CDR3 region has 17 residues. The CDR3 coding sequence is TGTGCCAGCAGCCAAGACCCCTCCAGCGGGGGCACAGATACGCAGTATTTT. This gives the protein CASSQDPSSGGTDTQYF.

This rearrangement joins TRBV3-1 to TRBJ2-7; D is uncertain. V shed 2 bases and J shed 1 base, with 12 bases lying between them. The CDR3 is made up of 15 amino acids. Germline CDR1 is LGHDT and CDR2 is YNNKEL (reference sequence). CDR3 protein: CASSQSAGLSYEQYF. The CDR3 DNA follows: TGTGCCAGCAGCCAATCTGCTGGGTTGTCCTACGAGCAGTACTTC.

This clonotype occurred many times. V is TRBV4-2 and J is TRBJ2-1; 8 bases are shared with TRBD2. CDR1 and CDR2 from the germline V gene are LGHNA and YNFKEQ. The CDR3 totals 16 residues. V gave up 6 bases and J gave up 3 bases; unmatched junction bases: 10. The chain's CDR3 is CASSLAGGRLYNEQFF. The CDR3 DNA reads as TGTGCCAGCAGTCTCGCGGGGGGCCGACTCTACAATGAGCAGTTCTTC.

This clonotype showed up just a few times. The chain recombines TRBV11-2 with TRBJ2-1; D is possibly TRBD1 or TRBD2 (5 bases each). The CDR3 loop spans 18 amino acids. Trimming shortened V by 2 bases and J by 1 base, and 18 bases separated the two germline ends. From germline, CDR1 is SGHAT and CDR2 FQNNGV. The CDR3 bases are TGTGCCAGCAGCTTACCCCCCGGGGCAGGCCCATCCTACAATGAGCAGTTCTTC. Protein sequence: CASSLPPGAGPSYNEQFF.

This clonotype occurred a few times. V and J are TRBV13 and TRBJ2-5, with D possibly matching TRBD2 (5 bases). The CDR3 has 12 residues. Per germline, CDR1 PRHDT and CDR2 FYEKMQ (reference sequence). V was pared by 6 bases and J by 6 bases, with 11 bases between. CDR3 sequence: CASSSLGKTQYF. The CDR3 DNA reads as TGTGCCAGCAGTTCCCTCGGGAAGACCCAGTACTTC. The full variable domain, in which reference TRBV13 and TRBJ2-5 provide the parts outside the CDR3, is AAGVIQSPRHLIKEKRETATLKCYPIPRHDTVYWYQQGPGQDPQFLISFYEKMQSDKGSIPDRFSAQQFSDYHSELNMSSLELGDSALYFCASSSLGKTQYFGPGTRLLVL.

This clonotype was detected only a few times. The rearrangement joins TRBV6-5 to TRBJ2-2; D gene uncertain. Per the germline V gene, CDR1 is MNHEY and CDR2 is SVGAGI. The CDR3 length is 12 residues. The ends were cut back, 5 bases at V and 9 bases at J, with 10 bases in the middle. CDR3 sequence reads: CASSKNFRELFF. The CDR3 nucleotides are TGTGCCAGCAGTAAAAACTTTCGGGAGCTGTTTTTT.

This clonotype was seen only a few times. The chain has TRBV7-9 and TRBJ1-1; D remains ambiguous. Germline V gene lookup returns CDR1 SEHNR and CDR2 FQNEAQ (reference sequence). This CDR3 spans 15 amino acids. V lost 2 bases and J 0 bases, leaving 10 bases between the germline ends. CDR3 coding DNA: TGTGCCAGCAGCTTACCTCAGGCCGTGAACACTGAAGCTTTCTTT. It specifies CASSLPQAVNTEAFF.

The genes are TRBV20-1 and TRBJ2-7; D not resolved. Germline V gene sequence: CDR1 DFQATT, CDR2 SNEGSKA (reference sequence). The CDR3 spans 13 residues. V was clipped by 1 base and J by 4 bases, with 11 bases between them. The CDR3 bases are TGCAGTGCTAGAGTAAGCGATTCGTACGAGCAGTACTTC. Amino acids: CSARVSDSYEQYF.

This clonotype was seen a few times. The rearrangement links TRBV28 to TRBJ2-5; 8 bases agree with TRBD1. The trim removed 6 bases at V and 2 bases at J, leaving 11 bases unmatched. Looked up from germline, CDR1 is MDHEN and CDR2 is SYDVKM. CDR3 size: 16 residues. CDR3: CASRRLDRGEQETQYF. For the CDR3, the DNA is TGTGCCAGCAGGCGTCTCGACAGGGGAGAGCAAGAGACCCAGTACTTC.

This clonotype appeared a few times. The chain uses TRBV4-3 and TRBJ2-1; 7 positions agree with TRBD2. Trimming cost V 0 bases and J 6 bases; bases outside gene matches: 11. Germline assignment: CDR1 LGHNA and CDR2 YSLEER. This CDR3 spans 17 amino acids. The CDR3 sequence is CASSQDIRAGTGNEQFF. CDR3 nucleotide sequence: TGCGCCAGCAGCCAAGATATCAGAGCGGGAACTGGCAATGAGCAGTTCTTC.

This clonotype was observed a handful of times. This chain links TRBV12-3 or TRBV12-4 with TRBJ1-1; no definite D call. The length of the CDR3 is 15 residues. V was trimmed by 0 bases and J by 2 bases, leaving 10 bases between them. The DNA of the CDR3 is TGTGCCAGCAGTTTAGCGGGCCCGTCAAACACTGAAGCTTTCTTT. This gives the protein CASSLAGPSNTEAFF.